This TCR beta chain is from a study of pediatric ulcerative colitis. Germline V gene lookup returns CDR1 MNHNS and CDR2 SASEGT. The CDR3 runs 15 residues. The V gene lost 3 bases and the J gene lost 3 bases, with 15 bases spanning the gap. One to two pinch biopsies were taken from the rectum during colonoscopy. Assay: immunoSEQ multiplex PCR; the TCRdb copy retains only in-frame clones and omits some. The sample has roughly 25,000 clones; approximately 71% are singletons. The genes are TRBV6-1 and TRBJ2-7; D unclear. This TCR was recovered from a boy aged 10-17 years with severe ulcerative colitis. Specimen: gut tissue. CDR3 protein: CASSEWSRRDYEQYF. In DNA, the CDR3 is TGTGCCAGCAGTGAGTGGTCCAGACGCGACTACGAGCAGTACTTC.